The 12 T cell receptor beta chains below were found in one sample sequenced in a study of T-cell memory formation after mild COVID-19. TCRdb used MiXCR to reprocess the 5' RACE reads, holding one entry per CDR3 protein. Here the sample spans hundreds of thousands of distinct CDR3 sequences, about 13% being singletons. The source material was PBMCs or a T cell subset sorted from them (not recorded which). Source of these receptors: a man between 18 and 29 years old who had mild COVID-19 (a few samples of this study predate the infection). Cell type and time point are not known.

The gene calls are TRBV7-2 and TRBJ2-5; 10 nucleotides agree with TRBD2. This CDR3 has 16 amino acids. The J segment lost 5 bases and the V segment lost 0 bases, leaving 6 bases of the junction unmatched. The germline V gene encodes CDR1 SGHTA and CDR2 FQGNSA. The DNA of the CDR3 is TGTGCCAGCAGCTTAGCCCCTAGCGGGGGAGGGGAGACCCAGTACTTC. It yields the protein CASSLAPSGGGETQYF. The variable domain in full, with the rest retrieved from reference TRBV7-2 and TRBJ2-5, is GAGVSQSPSNKVTEKGKDVELRCDPISGHTALYWYRQSLGQGLEFLIYFQGNSAPDKSGLPSDRFSAERTGGSVSTLTIQRTQQEDSAVYLCASSLAPSGGGETQYFGPGTRLLVL.

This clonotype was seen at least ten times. The CDR3 sequence: CASSLGADTQYF. The CDR3 DNA reads TGTGCCAGCAGCTTAGGTGCAGATACGCAGTATTTT. This chain uses TRBV7-2 with TRBJ2-3; D is unclear. Per the germline V gene, CDR1 is SGHTA and CDR2 is FQGNSA. The ends were cut back, 1 base at V and 4 bases at J, with 3 bases in the middle. The CDR3 has 12 residues.

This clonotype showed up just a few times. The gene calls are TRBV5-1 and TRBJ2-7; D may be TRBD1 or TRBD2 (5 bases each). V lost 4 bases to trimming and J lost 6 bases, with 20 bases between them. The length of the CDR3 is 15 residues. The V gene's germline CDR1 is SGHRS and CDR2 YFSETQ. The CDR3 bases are TGCGCCAGCAGCCAAGGGACGGGCAGAACCAGCGAGCAGTACGTC. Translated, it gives CASSQGTGRTSEQYV.

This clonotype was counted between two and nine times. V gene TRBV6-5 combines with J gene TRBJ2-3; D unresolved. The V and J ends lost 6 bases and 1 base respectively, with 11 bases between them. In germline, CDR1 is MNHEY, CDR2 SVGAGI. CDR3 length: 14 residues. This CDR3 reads CASRPDLGTDTQYF. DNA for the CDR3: TGTGCCAGCAGGCCGGATTTAGGCACAGATACGCAGTATTTT.

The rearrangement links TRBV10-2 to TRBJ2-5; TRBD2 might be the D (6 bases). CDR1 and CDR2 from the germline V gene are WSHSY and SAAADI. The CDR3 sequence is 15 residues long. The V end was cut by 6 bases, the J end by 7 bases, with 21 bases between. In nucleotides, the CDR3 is TGCGCCAGCAGCTACCTAGCGACCGGAAGGGTGACCCAGTACTTC. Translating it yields CASSYLATGRVTQYF.

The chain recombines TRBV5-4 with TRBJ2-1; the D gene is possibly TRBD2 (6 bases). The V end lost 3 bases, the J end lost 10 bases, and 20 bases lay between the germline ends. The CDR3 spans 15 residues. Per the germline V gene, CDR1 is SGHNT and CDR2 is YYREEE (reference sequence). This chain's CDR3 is CASSWAGTGGPEQFF. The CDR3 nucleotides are TGTGCCAGCAGCTGGGCCGGGACTGGAGGTCCGGAGCAGTTCTTC. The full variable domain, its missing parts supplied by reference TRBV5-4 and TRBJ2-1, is ETGVTQSPTHLIKTRGQQVTLRCSSQSGHNTVSWYQQALGQGPQFIFQYYREEENGRGNFPPRFSGLQFPNYSSELNVNALELDDSALYLCASSWAGTGGPEQFFGPGTRLTVL.

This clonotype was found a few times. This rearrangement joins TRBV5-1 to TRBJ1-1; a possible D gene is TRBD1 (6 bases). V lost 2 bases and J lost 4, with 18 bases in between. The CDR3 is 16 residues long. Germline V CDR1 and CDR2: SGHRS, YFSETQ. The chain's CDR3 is CASSFNRAGASTEAFF. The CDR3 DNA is TGCGCCAGCAGCTTCAACCGGGCGGGGGCAAGCACTGAAGCTTTCTTT.

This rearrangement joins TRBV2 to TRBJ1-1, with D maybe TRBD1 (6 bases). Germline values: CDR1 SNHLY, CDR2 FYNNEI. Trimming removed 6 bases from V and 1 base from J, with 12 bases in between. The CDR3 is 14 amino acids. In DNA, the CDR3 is TGTGCCAGCAGGAGGGGGGGACCGAACACTGAAGCTTTCTTT. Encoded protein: CASRRGGPNTEAFF.

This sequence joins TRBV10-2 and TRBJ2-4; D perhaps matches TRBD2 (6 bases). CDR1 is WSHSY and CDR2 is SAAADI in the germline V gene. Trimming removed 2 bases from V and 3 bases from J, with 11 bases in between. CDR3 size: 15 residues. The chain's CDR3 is CASSEAGGDKNIQYF. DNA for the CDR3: TGCGCCAGCAGTGAGGCAGGAGGGGACAAAAACATTCAGTACTTC.

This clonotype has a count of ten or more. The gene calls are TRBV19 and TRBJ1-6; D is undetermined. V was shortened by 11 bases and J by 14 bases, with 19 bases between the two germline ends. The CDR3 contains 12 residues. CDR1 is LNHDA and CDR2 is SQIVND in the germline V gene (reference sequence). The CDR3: CACSEGPETLHF. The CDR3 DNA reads TGTGCCTGCTCGGAGGGCCCAGAGACCCTCCACTTT.

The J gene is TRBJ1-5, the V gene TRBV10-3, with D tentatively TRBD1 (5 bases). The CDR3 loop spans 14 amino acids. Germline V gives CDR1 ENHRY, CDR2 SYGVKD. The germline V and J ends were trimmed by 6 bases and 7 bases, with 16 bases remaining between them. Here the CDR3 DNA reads TGTGCCATCAGGGGGGACGGTACAGGCCAGCCCCAGCATTTT. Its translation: CAIRGDGTGQPQHF.

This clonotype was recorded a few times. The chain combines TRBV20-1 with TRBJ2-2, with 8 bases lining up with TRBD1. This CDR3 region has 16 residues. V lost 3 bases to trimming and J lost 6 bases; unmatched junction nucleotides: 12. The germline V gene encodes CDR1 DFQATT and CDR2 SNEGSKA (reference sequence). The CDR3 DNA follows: TGCAGTGCTAGTGTTACCGGGACAGGCGAGGCCGGGGAGCTGTTTTTT. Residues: CSASVTGTGEAGELFF.